This TCR beta chain appears in the sequencing data of a study of blood T cells in healthy people across ages. This clonotype came up a few times. Its antigen is unknown. V gave up 0 bases and J gave up 8 bases; unmatched junction bases: 8. This CDR3 has 15 residues. Germline V gives CDR1 LGHNA, CDR2 YNFKEQ. Study-wide results and limits: Strong correlation existed between TCR beta diversity and naive T cell percentage. Across the age range, TCR beta diversity per million T cells fell in a roughly linear way. PBMCs went unsorted, and a conclusive naive versus antigen-experienced comparison was therefore prevented. Long-lived donors carried more naive CD4+ cells and greater diversity than aged donors.

Primers used in a second PCR of about 6 to 12 cycles were a sample-barcoded 5' primer and a J-beta primer mix. TCRdb re-analysed the 5' RACE reads in MiXCR, keeping a single row per CDR3 protein. Altogether 1,500,000 or so distinct CDR3 sequences are present, 55% to 75% being singletons, with the ten largest covering 6.7%. The sample taken for sequencing was blood. The chain combines TRBV4-2 with TRBJ1-2; TRBD1 agrees at 8 bases. The sequence was collected from a man aged 18 to 29 in good health. The CDR3 coding sequence is TGTGCCAGCAGCCAAGATCAACAGGGGGTGGGCGGCTACACCTTC. Protein sequence: CASSQDQQGVGGYTF.